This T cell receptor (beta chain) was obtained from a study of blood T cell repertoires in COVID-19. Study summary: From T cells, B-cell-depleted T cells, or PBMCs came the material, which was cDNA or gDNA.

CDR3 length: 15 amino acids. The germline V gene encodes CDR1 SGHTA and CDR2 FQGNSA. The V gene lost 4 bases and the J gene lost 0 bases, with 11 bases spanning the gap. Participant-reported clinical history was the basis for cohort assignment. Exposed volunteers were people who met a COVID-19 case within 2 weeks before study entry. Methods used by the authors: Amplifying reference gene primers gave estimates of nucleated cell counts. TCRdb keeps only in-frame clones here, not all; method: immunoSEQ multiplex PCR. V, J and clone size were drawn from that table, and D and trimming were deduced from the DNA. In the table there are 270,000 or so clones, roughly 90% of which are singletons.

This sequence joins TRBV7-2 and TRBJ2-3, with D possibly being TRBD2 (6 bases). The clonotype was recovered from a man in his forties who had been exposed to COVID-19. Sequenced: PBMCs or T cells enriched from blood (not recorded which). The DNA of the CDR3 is TGTGCCAGCAGCTCGACTAGTTACAGCACAGATACGCAGTATTTT. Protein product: CASSSTSYSTDTQYF. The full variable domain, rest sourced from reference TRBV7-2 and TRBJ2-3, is GAGVSQSPSNKVTEKGKDVELRCDPISGHTALYWYRQSLGQGLEFLIYFQGNSAPDKSGLPSDRFSAERTGGSVSTLTIQRTQQEDSAVYLCASSSTSYSTDTQYFGPGTRLTVL.